This T cell receptor (beta chain) originates from a study of CXCR3-negative and CXCR3-positive naive CD8 T cells. Findings and limits, study-wide: Memory, not naive, CXCR3-negative and CXCR3-positive cells differed in TRBV-TRBJ usage. For CXCR3-positive naive cells, TRB CDR3s were more hydrophobic than those of CXCR3-negative naive cells. Cryopreserved cells partially lost CXCR3 expression, and fresh PBMCs were used in most assays. Naive subsets displayed similar surface CD5, and TCR strength was inferred from TRB CDR3 properties.

UMI labels and 5' RACE were used to prepare the TRB cDNA libraries. TCRdb reanalyzed the 5' RACE reads, giving one entry per CDR3 protein sequence and no DNA. This sample's table has around 90,000 distinct CDR3 sequences. A note on this clonotype: What it binds is not known.

This CDR3 region has 16 residues. CDR1 and CDR2 (germline): SQVTM, ANQGSEA. Sample: naive CXCR3- CD8+ T cells from blood. Stated subset: CD45RO-CCR7+CD27+CD95- naive CD8+ T cells lacking CXCR3 (TNR3-). This clonotype was obtained from a human donor in good health. Some clones in this sample may be carry-over from other donors' samples. The chain joins TRBV29-1 to TRBJ2-7; no DNA is available, so the TRBD2 call from TCRdb remains unchecked. This chain's CDR3 is CSGMGASGGTSYEQYF.